The T cell receptor (beta chain) under discussion was sequenced for a study of control samples from healthy donors and cancer patients. CDR3 length equals 16 residues. Per the germline V gene, CDR1 is SGHAT and CDR2 is FQNNGV. The V and J ends lost 1 base and 0 bases respectively, with 10 bases between them. TCRdb keeps only in-frame clones here, not all; method: immunoSEQ multiplex PCR. The repertoire holds approximately 100,000 clones, with roughly 89% as singletons. The chain joins TRBV11-2 to TRBJ2-1, with TRBD2 as a possible D gene (6 bases). The source material was blood. The sequence derives from a human donor in good health. The donor label of this sample is uncertain. For the CDR3, the DNA is TGTGCCAGCAGCTTAGGGGGGGTTAGCTCCTACAATGAGCAGTTCTTC. Translation gives CASSLGGVSSYNEQFF.